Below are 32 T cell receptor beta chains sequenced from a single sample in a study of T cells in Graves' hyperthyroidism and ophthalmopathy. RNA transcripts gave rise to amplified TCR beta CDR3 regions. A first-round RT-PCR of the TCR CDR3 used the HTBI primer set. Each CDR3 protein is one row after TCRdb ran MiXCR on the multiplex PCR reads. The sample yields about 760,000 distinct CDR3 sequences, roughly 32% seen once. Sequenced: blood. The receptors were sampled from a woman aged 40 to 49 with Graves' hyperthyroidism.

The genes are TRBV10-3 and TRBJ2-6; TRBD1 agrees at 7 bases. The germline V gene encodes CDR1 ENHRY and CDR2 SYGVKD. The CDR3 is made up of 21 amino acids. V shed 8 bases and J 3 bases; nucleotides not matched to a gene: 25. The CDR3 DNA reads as TGTGCCATCCTGGGAGCCAGCAGCCCCAGAACAGGGGTGAGTGGGGCCAACGTCCTGACTTTC. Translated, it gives CAILGASSPRTGVSGANVLTF.

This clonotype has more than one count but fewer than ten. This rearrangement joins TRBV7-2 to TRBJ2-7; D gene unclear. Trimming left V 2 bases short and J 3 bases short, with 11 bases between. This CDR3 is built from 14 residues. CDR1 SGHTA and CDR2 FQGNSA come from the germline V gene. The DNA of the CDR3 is TGTGCCAGCAGCTTACAGAGCCCGGACTACGAGCAGTACTTC. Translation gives CASSLQSPDYEQYF. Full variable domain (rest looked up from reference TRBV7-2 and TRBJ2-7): GAGVSQSPSNKVTEKGKDVELRCDPISGHTALYWYRQSLGQGLEFLIYFQGNSAPDKSGLPSDRFSAERTGGSVSTLTIQRTQQEDSAVYLCASSLQSPDYEQYFGPGTRLTVT.

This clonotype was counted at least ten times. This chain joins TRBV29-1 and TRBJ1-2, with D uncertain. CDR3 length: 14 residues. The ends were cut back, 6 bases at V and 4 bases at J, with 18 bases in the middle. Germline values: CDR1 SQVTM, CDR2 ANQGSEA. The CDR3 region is CSVAPVVGFYGYTF. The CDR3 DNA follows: TGCAGCGTCGCCCCGGTCGTGGGATTCTATGGCTACACCTTC.

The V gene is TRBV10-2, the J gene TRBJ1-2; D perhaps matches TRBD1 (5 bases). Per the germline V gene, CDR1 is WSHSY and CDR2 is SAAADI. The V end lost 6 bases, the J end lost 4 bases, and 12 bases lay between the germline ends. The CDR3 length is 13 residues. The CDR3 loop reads CASRARARYGYTF. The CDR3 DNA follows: TGCGCCAGCAGGGCCAGGGCTCGCTATGGCTACACCTTC.

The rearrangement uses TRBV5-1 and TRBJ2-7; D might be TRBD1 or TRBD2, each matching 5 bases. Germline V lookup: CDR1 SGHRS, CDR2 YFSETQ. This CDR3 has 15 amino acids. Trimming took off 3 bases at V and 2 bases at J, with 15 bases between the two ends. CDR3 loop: CASSSSSGPPYEQYF. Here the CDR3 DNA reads TGCGCCAGCAGCTCGAGCTCGGGGCCCCCCTACGAGCAGTACTTC.

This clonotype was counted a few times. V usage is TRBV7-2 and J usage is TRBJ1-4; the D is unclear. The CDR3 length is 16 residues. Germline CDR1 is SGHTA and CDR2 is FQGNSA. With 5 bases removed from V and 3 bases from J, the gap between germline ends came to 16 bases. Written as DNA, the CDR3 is TGTGCCAGCAGCCGACGGGCCAGTTGGGCTAATGAAAAACTGTTTTTT. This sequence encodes CASSRRASWANEKLFF.

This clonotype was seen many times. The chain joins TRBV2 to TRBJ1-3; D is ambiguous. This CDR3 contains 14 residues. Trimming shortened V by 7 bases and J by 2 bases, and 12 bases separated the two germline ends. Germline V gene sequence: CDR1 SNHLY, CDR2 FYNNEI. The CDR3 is CASTATRAGNTIYF. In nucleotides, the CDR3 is TGTGCCAGCACTGCGACGAGGGCTGGAAACACCATATATTTT.

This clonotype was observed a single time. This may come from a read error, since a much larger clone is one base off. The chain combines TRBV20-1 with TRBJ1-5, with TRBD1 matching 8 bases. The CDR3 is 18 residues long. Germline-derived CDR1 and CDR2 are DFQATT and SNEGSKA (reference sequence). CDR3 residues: CSASGSDGSGGPDQPQHF. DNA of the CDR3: TGCAGCGCTAGCGGTAGTGACGGGTCAGGGGGCCCCGATCAGCCCCAGCATTTT.

The CDR3 reads CSVDDRDGELFF. The DNA of the CDR3 is TGCAGCGTGGACGACAGGGACGGGGAGCTGTTTTTT. V gene TRBV29-1 combines with J gene TRBJ2-2, with TRBD1 identical over 7 bases. Germline CDR1 is SQVTM and CDR2 is ANQGSEA. The length of the CDR3 is 12 residues. The V and J ends lost 6 bases and 7 bases, in that order; junction bases with no gene match: 5.

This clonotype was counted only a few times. DNA for the CDR3: TGTGCCAGTAGGACGGGGGACTCCGGCCAAGAGACCCAGTACTTC. Translating gives CASRTGDSGQETQYF. The V gene is TRBV7-9, the J gene TRBJ2-5, with D possibly being TRBD2 (6 bases). Germline CDR1 is SEHNR and CDR2 is FQNEAQ (reference sequence). The V gene lost 9 bases and the J gene lost 1 base, with 18 bases spanning the gap. The CDR3 runs to 15 residues.

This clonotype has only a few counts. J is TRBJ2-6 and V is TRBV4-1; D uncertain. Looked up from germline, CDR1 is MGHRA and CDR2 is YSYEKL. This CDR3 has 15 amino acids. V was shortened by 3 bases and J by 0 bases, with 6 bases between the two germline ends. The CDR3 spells CASSHLVSGANVLTF. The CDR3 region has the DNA TGCGCCAGCAGCCACCTAGTCTCTGGGGCCAACGTCCTGACTTTC.

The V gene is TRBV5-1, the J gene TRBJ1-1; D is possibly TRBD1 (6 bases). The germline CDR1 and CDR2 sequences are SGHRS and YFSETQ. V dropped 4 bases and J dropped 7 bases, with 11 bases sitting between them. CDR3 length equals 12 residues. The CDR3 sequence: CASSEQGNEAFF. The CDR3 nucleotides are TGCGCCAGCAGCGAACAGGGAAATGAAGCTTTCTTT.

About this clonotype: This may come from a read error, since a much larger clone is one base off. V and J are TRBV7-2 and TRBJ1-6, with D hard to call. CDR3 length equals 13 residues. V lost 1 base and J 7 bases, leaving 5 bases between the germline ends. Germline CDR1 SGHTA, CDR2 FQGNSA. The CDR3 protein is CASSLEANSPLHF. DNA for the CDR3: TGTGCCAGCAGCTTAGAAGCGAATTCACCCCTCCACTTT.

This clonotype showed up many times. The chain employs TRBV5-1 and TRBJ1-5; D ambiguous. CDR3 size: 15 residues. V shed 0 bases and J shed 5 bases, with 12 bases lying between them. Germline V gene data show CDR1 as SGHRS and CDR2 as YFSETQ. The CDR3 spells CASSLAGRWDQPQHF. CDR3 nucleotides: TGCGCCAGCAGCTTGGCGGGTCGGTGGGATCAGCCCCAGCATTTT.

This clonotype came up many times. CDR3 loop: CATSSGRGYDEQYF. The CDR3 DNA follows: TGTGCCACTTCTAGCGGGAGAGGATACGACGAGCAGTACTTC. The V and J genes are TRBV10-3 and TRBJ2-7, with 10 bases fitting TRBD2. After removal of 10 bases from V and 5 bases from J, the junction contained 11 bases not matched to a gene. The germline CDR1 and CDR2 sequences are ENHRY and SYGVKD. This CDR3 comprises 14 residues.

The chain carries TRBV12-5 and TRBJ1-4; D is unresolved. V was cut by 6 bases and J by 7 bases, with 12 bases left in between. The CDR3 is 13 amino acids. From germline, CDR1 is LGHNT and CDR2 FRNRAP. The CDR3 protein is CASGFGVSEKLFF. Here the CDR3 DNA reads TGTGCTAGTGGCTTCGGAGTGAGTGAAAAACTGTTTTTT.

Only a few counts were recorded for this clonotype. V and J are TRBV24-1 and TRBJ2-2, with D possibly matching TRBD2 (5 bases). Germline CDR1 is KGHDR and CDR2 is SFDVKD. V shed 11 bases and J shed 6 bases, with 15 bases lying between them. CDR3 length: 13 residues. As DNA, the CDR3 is TGTGCCAGCAGCGCTGCCGGGGCCGGGGAGCTGTTTTTT. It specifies CASSAAGAGELFF.

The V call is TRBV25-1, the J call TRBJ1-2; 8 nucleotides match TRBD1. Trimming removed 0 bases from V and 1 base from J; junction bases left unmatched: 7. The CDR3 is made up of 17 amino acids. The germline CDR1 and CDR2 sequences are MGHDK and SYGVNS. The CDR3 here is CASSEYSHGQGNYGYTF. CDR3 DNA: TGTGCCAGCAGTGAATACAGCCATGGACAGGGTAACTATGGCTACACCTTC.

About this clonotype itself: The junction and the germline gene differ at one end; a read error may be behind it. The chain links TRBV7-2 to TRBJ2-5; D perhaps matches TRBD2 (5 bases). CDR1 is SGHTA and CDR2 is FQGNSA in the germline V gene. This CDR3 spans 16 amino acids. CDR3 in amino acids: CASSQRGRGPLETQYF. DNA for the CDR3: TGCGCCAGCAGCCAACGAGGGAGAGGGCCGTTAGAGACCCAGTACTTC.

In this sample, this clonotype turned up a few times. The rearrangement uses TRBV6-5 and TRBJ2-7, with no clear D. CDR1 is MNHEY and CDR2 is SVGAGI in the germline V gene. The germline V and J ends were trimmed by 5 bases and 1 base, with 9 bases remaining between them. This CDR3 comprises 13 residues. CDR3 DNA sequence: TGTGCCAGCAGTCAAGCAGATTCCTACGAGCAGTACTTC. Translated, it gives CASSQADSYEQYF.

This CDR3 reads CASSESRGGEQFF. In DNA form, the CDR3 reads TGCGCCAGCAGTGAGTCGAGAGGGGGTGAGCAGTTCTTC. V gene TRBV10-1 combines with J gene TRBJ2-7; maybe TRBD1 (6 bases). The J call may be incorrect, as the DNA end agrees better with TRBJ2-1. The germline gives CDR1 WNHNN, CDR2 SYGVQD (reference sequence). The CDR3 is made up of 13 amino acids.

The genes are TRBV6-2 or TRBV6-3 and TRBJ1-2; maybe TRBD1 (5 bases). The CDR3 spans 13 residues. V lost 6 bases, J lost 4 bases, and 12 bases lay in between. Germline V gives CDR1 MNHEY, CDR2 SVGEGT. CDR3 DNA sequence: TGTGCCAGCAGGACTACAGGATCCTATGGCTACACCTTC. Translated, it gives CASRTTGSYGYTF.

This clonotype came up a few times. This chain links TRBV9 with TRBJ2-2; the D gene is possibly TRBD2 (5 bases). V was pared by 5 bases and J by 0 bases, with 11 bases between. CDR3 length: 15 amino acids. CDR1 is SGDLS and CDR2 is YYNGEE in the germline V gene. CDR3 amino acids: CASRSGITNTGELFF. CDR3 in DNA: TGTGCCAGCAGGTCCGGGATAACGAACACCGGGGAGCTGTTTTTT.

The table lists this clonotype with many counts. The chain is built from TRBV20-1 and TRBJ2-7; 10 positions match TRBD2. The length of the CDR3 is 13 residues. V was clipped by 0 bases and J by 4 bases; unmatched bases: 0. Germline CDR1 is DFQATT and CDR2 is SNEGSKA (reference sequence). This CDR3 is CSAREGLAYEQYF. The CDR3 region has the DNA TGCAGTGCTAGAGAGGGACTAGCGTACGAGCAGTACTTC.

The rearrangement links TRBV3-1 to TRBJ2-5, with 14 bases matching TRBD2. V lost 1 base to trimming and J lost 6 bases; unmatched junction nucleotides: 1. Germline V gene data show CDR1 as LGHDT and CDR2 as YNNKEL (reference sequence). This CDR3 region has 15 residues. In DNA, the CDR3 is TGTGCCAGCAGCCAAGGACTAGCGGGAGGGAAGACCCAGTACTTC. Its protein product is CASSQGLAGGKTQYF.

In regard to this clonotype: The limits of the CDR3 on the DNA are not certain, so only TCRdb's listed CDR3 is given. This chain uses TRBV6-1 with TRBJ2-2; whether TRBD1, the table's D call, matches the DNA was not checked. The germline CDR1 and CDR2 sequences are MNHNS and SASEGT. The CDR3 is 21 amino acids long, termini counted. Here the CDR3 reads CASRAGANVLTFGAGTGELFF.

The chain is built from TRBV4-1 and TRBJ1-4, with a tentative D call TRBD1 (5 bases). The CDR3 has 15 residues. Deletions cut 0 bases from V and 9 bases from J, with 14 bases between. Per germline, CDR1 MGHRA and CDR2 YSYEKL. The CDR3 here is CASSQEDSRTKKLFF. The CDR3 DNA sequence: TGCGCCAGCAGCCAAGAAGACAGCAGAACCAAAAAACTGTTTTTT.

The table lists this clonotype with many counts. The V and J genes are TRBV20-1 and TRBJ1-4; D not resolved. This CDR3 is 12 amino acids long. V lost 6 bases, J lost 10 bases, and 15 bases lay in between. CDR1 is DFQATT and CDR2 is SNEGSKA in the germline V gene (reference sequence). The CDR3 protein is CSATGRKRKLFF. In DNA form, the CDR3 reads TGCAGTGCAACGGGCAGGAAGAGAAAACTGTTTTTT.

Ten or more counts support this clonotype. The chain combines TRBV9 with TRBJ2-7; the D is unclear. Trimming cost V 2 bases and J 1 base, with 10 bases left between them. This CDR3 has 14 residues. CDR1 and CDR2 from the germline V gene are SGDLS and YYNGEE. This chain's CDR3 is CASSVSTPSYEQYF. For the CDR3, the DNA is TGTGCCAGCAGCGTGTCTACCCCTTCCTACGAGCAGTACTTC.

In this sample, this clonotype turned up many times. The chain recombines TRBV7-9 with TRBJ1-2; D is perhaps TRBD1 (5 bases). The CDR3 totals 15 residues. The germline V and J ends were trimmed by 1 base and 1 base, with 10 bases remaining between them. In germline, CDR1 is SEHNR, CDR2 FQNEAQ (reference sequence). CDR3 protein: CASSLVTGDNYGYTF. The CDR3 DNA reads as TGTGCCAGCAGCTTAGTAACAGGAGATAACTATGGCTACACCTTC.

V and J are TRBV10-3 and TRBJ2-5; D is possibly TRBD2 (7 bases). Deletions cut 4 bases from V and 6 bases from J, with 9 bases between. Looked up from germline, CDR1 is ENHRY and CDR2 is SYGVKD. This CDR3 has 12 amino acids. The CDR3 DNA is TGTGCCATCAGTGGGGGGGGGCAGACCCAGTACTTC. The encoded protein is CAISGGGQTQYF.

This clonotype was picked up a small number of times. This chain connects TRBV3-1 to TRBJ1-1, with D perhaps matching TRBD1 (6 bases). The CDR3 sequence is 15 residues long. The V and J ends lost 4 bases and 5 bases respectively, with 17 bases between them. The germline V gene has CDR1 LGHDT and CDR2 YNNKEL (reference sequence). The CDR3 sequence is CASSRGARGQTEAFF. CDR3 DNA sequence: TGTGCCAGCAGCCGCGGGGCCAGGGGACAAACTGAAGCTTTCTTT.